The sequence of this T cell receptor (beta chain) was determined in a study of CD4 T cell repertoires in COVID-19. Study summary: After nine to ten days of IL-2 expansion, CFSE-low cells were relabeled and restimulated with other coronavirus spikes.

After removal of 4 bases from V and 7 bases from J, the junction contained 10 bases not matched to a gene. Germline V gives CDR1 SGHNT, CDR2 YYREEE (reference sequence). CDR3 length: 14 residues. Notes on this clone: As yet, its antigen is unknown.

Sequencing was done directly on freshly isolated, uncultured memory T cells. General study results and limits: Some SARS-CoV-2 clonotypes, between about 6.5 and 26%, recurred in SARS-CoV and/or HKU1 cultures.

The protocol was immunoSEQ multiplex PCR, while the TCRdb copy is restricted to in-frame clones and leaves out a portion. The data show 7,000 to 8,500 clones, 84% seen once. The rearrangement links TRBV5-4 to TRBJ2-7; 8 bases are shared with TRBD2. The sample in question was effector memory CD4+ T cells from blood, obtained before the COVID-19 pandemic. This clonotype was sampled from a human donor who had COVID-19. CDR3 bases: TGTGCCAGCAGCGATAGCGGGGCGATCAGGGAGCAGTACTTC. This gives the protein CASSDSGAIREQYF.